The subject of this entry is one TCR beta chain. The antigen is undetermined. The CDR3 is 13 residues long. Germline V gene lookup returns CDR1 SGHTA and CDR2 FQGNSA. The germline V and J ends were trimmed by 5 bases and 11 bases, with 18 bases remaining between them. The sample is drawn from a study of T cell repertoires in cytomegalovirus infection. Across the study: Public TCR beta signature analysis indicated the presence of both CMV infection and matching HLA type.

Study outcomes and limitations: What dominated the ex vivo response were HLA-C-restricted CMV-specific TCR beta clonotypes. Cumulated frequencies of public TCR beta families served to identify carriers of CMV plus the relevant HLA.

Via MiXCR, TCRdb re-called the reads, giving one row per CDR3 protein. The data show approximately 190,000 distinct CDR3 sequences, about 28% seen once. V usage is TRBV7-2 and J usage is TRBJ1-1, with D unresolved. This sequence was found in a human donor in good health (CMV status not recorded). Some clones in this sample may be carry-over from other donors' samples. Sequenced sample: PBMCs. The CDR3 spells CASSLAGLPEAFF. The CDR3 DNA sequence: TGTGCCAGCAGCCTGGCGGGCCTTCCCGAGGCTTTCTTT.